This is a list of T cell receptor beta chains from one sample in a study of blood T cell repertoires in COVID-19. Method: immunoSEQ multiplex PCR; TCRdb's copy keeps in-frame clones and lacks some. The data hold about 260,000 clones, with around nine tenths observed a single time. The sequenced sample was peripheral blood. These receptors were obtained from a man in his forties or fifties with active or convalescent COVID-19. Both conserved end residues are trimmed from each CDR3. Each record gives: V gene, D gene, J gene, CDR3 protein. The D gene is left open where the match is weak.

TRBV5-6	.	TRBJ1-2	ASSGGANYGYT
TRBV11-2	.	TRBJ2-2	ASSFRDTGELF
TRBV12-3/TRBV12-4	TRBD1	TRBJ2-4	ASSEGARNIQY
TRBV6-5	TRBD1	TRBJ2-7	ASSYLTGDSYEQY
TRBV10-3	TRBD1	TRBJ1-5	AISESATGVGLWH
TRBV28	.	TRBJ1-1	ASSLYRKETEAF
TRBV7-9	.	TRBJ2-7	ASSLGHGGMSYEQY
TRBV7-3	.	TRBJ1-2	ASSFQGNGYT
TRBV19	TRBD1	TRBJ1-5	ASSPDRVGNQPQH
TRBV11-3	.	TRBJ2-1	ASSLGGTYNEQF
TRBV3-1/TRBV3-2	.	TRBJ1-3	ASSFGTLGNTIY
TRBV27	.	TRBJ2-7	ASSSNRAYEQY
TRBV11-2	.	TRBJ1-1	ASSLERMGNTEAF
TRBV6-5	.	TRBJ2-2	ASPRVDGELF
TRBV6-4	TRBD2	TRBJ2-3	ASSDEAGSTDTQY
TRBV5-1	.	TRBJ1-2	ASSFGQGDNYGYT
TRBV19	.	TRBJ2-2	ASSLRGNTGELF
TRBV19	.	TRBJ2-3	ASSPSAQAPTQY
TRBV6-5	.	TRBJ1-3	ASNNGGGGGNTIY
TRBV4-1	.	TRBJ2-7	ASSQVPGPSYEHQY
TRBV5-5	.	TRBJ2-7	ASSLRLGRLLDAEQY
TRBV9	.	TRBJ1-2	ASSPPDWQGGAGGYT
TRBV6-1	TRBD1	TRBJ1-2	ASSEPTGLGYT
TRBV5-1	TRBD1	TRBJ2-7	ASRFRTGNYEQY
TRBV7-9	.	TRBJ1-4	ASSLAQGGEKLF
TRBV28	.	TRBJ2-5	ASSPTGIQETQY
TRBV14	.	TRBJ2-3	ASSHPEARPTDTQY
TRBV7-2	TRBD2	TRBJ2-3	ASSPRSSGIDTQY
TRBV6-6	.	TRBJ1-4	ASSYNPQGVSEKLF
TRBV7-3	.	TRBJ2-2	ASSLIQGRTGELF
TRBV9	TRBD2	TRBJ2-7	ASSPGTSGRATIYEQY
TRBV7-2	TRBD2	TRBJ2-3	ASSSRAGTQY
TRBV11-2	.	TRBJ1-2	ASSGDGIELNYGYT
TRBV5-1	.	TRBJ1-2	ASSLFNQPGLDGGYT
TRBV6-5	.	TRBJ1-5	ASSPNSNQPQH
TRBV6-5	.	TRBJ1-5	ASMSPFYSNQPQH
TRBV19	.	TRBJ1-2	ASRTQENYGYT
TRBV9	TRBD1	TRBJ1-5	ASSEGTGRINQPQH
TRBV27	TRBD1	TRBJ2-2	ASSPGQGAGGELF
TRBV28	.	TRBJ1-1	ASRFSGTEAF
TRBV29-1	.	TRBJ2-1	SVEPLGGGSSYNEQF
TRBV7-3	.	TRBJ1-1	ASSFGVGTEAF
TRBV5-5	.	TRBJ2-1	ASSLVGARGSYNEQF
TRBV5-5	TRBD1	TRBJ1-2	ASSFPGQVPLYGYT
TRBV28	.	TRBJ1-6	ASSYHTGVFGMANNSPLH
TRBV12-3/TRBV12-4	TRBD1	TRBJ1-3	ASSGGTGRTIY
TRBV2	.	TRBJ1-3	ASTRSSPGNTIY
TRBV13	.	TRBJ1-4	ASSLSEKLF
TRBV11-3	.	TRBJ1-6	ASSLDGENSPLH
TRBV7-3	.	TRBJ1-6	ASSLNTGLGSPLH
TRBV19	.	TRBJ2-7	ASSTGVNYEQY
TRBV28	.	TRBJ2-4	ASSLGRGRILAENIQY
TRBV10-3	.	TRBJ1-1	ASSQGRDTEAF
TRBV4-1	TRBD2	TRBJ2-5	ASSHGLAEETQY
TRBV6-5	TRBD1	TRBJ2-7	ASMRQGANEQY